A selection of T cell receptor beta chains follows, all from one sample in a study of blood T cell repertoires in COVID-19. The repertoire was sequenced with immunoSEQ multiplex PCR; TCRdb's copy has only in-frame clones and lacks some. The sample lists 200,000 or so clones; approximately 88% were seen once. Sequencing used PBMCs or T cells enriched from blood (not recorded which). These receptors were taken from a woman aged 30 to 39 who had been exposed to COVID-19. Each CDR3 is given with its conserved first and last residue. Only some rows state a clone size, as once, few, many or a class for expanded clones.

TRBV9	TRBJ1-2	-	CASSVSGGQGPGYTF
TRBV5-1	TRBJ1-6	-	CASSLRTGDNSPLHF
TRBV2	TRBJ2-3	once	CASSGTNTQYF
TRBV5-6	TRBJ2-5	-	CASTEMAGQETQYF
TRBV5-1	TRBJ2-5	-	CASSFLAVEETQYF
TRBV28	TRBJ2-7	few	CASSSGGLNSYEQYF
TRBV7-9	TRBJ2-2	-	CASSPRTGLTGELFF
TRBV30	TRBJ1-1	-	CAWDRTGDSEAFF
TRBV11-1	TRBJ2-7	-	CASSSKRENYEQYF
TRBV9	TRBJ1-2	-	CASSGWRRGRDYGYTF
TRBV12-3/TRBV12-4	TRBJ2-4	-	CASSSGQENIQYF
TRBV30	TRBJ2-1	-	CAWSITGGVKRYNEQFF
TRBV20-1	TRBJ2-1	-	CSASISGSENEQFF
TRBV7-9	TRBJ2-5	-	CASSSRGLAGGFWETQYF
TRBV6-5	TRBJ2-3	once	CASSYSRDGAGDTQYF
TRBV28	TRBJ1-5	-	CASYKSYSNQPQHF
TRBV18	TRBJ2-1	-	CASSERPGLAEPGGSEQFF
TRBV4-1	TRBJ2-6	-	CASSQPRGTGFSGANVLTF
TRBV4-1	TRBJ2-7	-	CASSRQGDSSYEQYF
TRBV11-3	TRBJ2-2	medium-sized	CASSTDGRADSGELFF
TRBV3-1/TRBV3-2	TRBJ2-2	-	CASSLLTNTGELFF
TRBV5-1	TRBJ2-1	few	CASSLSSGSFNEQFF
TRBV18	TRBJ1-6	-	CASSGEGLTNSPLHF
TRBV5-1	TRBJ1-5	few	CASSPRGGYQPQHF
TRBV28	TRBJ1-6	-	CATVNLNSPLHF
TRBV4-1	TRBJ1-1	-	CASSPGHQSREAFF
TRBV30	TRBJ1-4	-	CAWSKDRENEKLFF
TRBV7-6	TRBJ1-2	few	CASSLFGGTDGYTF
TRBV7-9	TRBJ1-5	-	CASSPFGGNQPQHF
TRBV10-1	TRBJ2-7	-	CARRSPGDYEQYF
TRBV7-3	TRBJ2-5	-	CASSPTSGIETQYF
TRBV12-3/TRBV12-4	TRBJ2-7	few	CASSPTGLEQYF
TRBV27	TRBJ1-5	-	CASRPGQGGIQPQHF
TRBV2	TRBJ2-2	-	CASQVAELNTGELFF
TRBV27	TRBJ1-1	-	CAVVSGGVGEAFF
TRBV2	TRBJ2-2	-	CASRSFLDVSRGELFF
TRBV9	TRBJ2-1	few	CASSPGTSGYNEQFF